The TCR beta chain described here comes from a study of blood T cell repertoires in COVID-19 (dated by TCRdb to about 2020). About the full investigation: The collaborator samples originated in the United States, Italy and Spain and spanned the acute and convalescent phases of COVID-19. The material from the prospective study consisted of cDNA or gDNA derived from T cells, B-cell-depleted T cells, or PBMCs. Subjects who had been exposed to COVID-19, were actively infected with it, or had recovered from it provided the deeply sampled blood TCRbeta repertoires that made up the dataset. The repertoires were released in a freely available public database intended as a resource for research on the immune response to SARS-CoV-2. Samples came from the ongoing ImmuneRACE study (first 160 participants) plus 1,254 subjects from 6 global collaborators. A de-identified subject ID, COVID-19 status, age in years and sex were almost always included in the sample metadata. Where available, HLA class I and class II types were obtained from metadata supplied by the sample provider rather than from assay-based typing.

TCRbeta CDR3 regions were amplified from genomic DNA by means of the immunoSEQ Assay, a bias-controlled multiplex PCR. In the paper's pipeline: Nucleated cell counts per sample were estimated from amplification of reference gene primers within the assay. To quantify the absolute abundance of each unique TCRbeta CDR3 rearrangement, sequence reads were collapsed and filtered. For each sample, productive Simpson clonality was calculated as the square root of Simpson's diversity index over productive rearrangements. Entries here come from immuneACCESS through TCRdb and include only in-frame sequences with V and J called. Some clones fail to appear in such tables; in the studies checked, an unresolved V gene covers under half of the shortfall, and the cause of the remainder is unknown. V and J calls and clone size follow that table, whereas D and trimming were derived from the DNA. In this sample the table shows fewer than 250,000 clones, 84% of which occur a single time. Clones ranked in the top ten supply 4% of the sample.

Whole blood was collected in K2EDTA tubes by collaborating institutions according to the institutions' own protocols. Collaborator samples were shipped for TCRbeta analysis as frozen whole blood, isolated PBMCs, or DNA extracted from either sample type. The study at large found these results: The quantity of clinical and demographic metadata differed by source and by participant and was supplied without curation.

As regards this clone: Its antigen remains undetermined. No much larger clone exists at a distance of one base, and base qualities are not known.

The sample was peripheral blood. This TCR derives from a man aged 50 to 60 with acute or convalescent COVID-19.

This receptor carries the CDR3 CASSATSGRSEQYF. The nucleotide sequence reads TGTGCCAGCAGCGCGACTAGCGGGAGAAGCGAGCAGTACTTC. The rearranged segments are TRBV27 and TRBJ2-7, with 12 middle bases fitting TRBD2. After removal of 6 bases from V and 6 bases from J, the junction retains 6 bases not matched to a gene. CDR1 and CDR2 were assigned from the germline V gene (reference sequence) as MNHEY and SMNVEV. The CDR3 has 14 amino acids, counting the end cysteine and phenylalanine. The DNA shown is the 42-base CDR3, in frame from base 1.